This record concerns one TCR beta chain sequence. Its antigen remains unknown. The data are from a study of CD8 T cells in ankylosing spondylitis. Study results and caveats: Earlier literature documents some of the motif variants in reactive arthritis synovial fluid and blood. Ankylosing spondylitis blood appeared to carry a characteristic TCR beta motif of roughly 8 highly homologous variants. In peripheral blood, disease-linked CD8+ clones occurred at relatively low frequencies. Reportedly, significant enrichment of disease-linked clones occurred in matched ankylosing spondylitis synovial fluid.

Germline V gives CDR1 SEHNR, CDR2 FQNEAQ (reference sequence). The CDR3 length is 16 residues. Unmatched junction bases numbered 10, after V lost 5 bases and J lost 2 bases. TCR beta libraries were made by quantitative 5'-RACE with molecular barcodes. TCRdb reprocessed the 5' RACE reads with MiXCR, giving one entry per CDR3 protein. Among fewer than 750,000 distinct CDR3 sequences, under 20% were seen once, and the ten largest hold about 19%. Material: blood, either unsorted or a sorted T cell fraction (not recorded which). This clonotype was sampled from a male donor with ankylosing spondylitis. The chain carries TRBV7-9 and TRBJ2-7; 9 bases agree with TRBD2. The CDR3 nucleotides read TGTGCCAGCAGCGAAATGCCGACTAGCGGAACCTACGAGCAGTACTTC. Amino acids: CASSEMPTSGTYEQYF. The whole variable domain, remainder taken from reference TRBV7-9 and TRBJ2-7, is DTGVSQNPRHKITKRGQNVTFRCDPISEHNRLYWYRQTLGQGPEFLTYFQNEAQLEKSRLLSDRFSAERPKGSFSTLEIQRTEQGDSAMYLCASSEMPTSGTYEQYFGPGTRLTVT.